This TCR beta chain appears in the sequencing data of a study of blood T cell repertoires in COVID-19. The CDR3 is 15 amino acids. The junction had 5 bases not matched to a gene; V was cut back by 3 bases and J by 1 base. Germline V CDR1 and CDR2: MDHEN, SYDVKM. Clones were sequenced by immunoSEQ multiplex PCR, and TCRdb holds only the in-frame ones, with some missing. The sample lists approximately 240,000 clones, roughly 81% occurring once. This TCR was recovered from a man aged 50 to 59 with acute or convalescent COVID-19. The chain is built from TRBV28 and TRBJ1-1; TRBD1 agrees at 7 bases. Source material: peripheral blood. Here the CDR3 DNA reads TGTGCCAGCAGTTTTTCCGGGACAGCGAACACTGAAGCTTTCTTT. Amino acids: CASSFSGTANTEAFF.